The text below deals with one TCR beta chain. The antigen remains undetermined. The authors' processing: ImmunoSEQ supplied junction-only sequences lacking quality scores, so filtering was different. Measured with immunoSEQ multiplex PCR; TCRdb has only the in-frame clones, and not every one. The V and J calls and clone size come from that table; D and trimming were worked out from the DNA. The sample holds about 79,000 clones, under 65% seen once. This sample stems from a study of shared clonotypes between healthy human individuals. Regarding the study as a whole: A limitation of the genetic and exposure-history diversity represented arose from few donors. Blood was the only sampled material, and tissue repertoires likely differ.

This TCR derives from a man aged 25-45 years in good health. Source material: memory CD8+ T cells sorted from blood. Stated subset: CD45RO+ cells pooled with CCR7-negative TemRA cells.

The CDR3 spells CASSEYNTGVSSTDTQYF. CDR3 in DNA: TGTGCCAGCAGTGAATATAACACAGGGGTTAGTAGCACAGATACGCAGTATTTT. The chain couples TRBV25-1 to TRBJ2-3; 7 bases match TRBD1. CDR3 length: 18 amino acids. CDR1 is MGHDK, CDR2 SYGVNS, per germline. Unmatched junction bases numbered 9, after V lost 0 bases and J lost 0 bases.